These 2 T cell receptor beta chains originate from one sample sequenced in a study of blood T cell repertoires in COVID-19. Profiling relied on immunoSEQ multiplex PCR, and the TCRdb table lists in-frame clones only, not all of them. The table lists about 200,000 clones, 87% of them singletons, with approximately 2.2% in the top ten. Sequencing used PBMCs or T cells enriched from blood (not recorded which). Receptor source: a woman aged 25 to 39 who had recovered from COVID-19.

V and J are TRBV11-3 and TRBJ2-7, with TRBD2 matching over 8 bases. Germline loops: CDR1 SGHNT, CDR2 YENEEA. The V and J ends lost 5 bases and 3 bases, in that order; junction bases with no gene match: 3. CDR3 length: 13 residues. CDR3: CASSRTSGYEQYF. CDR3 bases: TGTGCCAGCAGCCGAACTAGCGGCTACGAGCAGTACTTC.

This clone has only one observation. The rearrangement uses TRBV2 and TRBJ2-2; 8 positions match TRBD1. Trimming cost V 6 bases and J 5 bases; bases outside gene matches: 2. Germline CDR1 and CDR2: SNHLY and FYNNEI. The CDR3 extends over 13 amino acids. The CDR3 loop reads CASRRQGTGELFF. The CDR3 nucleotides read TGTGCCAGCAGACGACAGGGGACCGGGGAGCTGTTTTTT.